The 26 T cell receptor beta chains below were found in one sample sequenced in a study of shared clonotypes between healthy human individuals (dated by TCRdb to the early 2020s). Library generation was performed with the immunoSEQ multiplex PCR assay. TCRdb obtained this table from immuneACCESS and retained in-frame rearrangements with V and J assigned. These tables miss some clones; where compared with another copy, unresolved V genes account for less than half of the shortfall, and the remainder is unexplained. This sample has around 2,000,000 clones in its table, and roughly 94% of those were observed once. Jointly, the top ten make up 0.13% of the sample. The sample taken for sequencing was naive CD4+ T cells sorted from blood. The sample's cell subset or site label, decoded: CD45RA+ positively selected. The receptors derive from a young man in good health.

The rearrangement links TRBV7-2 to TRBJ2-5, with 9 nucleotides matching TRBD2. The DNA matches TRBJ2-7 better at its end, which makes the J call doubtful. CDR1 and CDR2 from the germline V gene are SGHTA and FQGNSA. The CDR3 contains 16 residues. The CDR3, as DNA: TGTGCCAGCAGCGGCAACCTTGCGGGAGGGACCTACGAGCAGTACTTC. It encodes CASSGNLAGGTYEQYF.

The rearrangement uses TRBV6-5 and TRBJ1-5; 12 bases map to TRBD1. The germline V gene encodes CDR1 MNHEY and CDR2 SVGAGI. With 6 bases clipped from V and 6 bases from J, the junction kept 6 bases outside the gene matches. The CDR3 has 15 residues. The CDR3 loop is CASSRGTGGGQPQHF. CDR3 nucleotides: TGTGCCAGCAGCCGTGGGACAGGGGGCGGTCAGCCCCAGCATTTT.

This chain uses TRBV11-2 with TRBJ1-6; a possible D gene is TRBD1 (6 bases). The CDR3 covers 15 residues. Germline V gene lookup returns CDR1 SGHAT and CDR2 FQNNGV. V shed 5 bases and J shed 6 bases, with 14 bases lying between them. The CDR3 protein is CASSREGGPNSPLHF. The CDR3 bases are TGTGCCAGCAGCAGGGAGGGGGGTCCTAATTCACCCCTCCACTTT.

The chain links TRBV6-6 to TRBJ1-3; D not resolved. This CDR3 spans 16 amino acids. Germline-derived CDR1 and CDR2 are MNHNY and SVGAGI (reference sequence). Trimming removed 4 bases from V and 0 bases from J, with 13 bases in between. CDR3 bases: TGTGCCAGCAGTTTTCGAGGTGTGAACTCTGGAAACACCATATATTTT. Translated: CASSFRGVNSGNTIYF.

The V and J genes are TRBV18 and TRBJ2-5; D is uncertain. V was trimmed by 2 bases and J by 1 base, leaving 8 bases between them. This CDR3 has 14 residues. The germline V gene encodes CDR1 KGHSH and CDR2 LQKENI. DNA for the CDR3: TGTGCCAGCTCACCAAATTTACTCCAAGAGACCCAGTACTTC. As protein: CASSPNLLQETQYF.

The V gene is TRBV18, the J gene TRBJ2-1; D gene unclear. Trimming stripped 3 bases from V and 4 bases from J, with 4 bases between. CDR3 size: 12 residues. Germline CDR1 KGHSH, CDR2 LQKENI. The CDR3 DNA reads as TGTGCCAGCTCACCGGTATACAATGAGCAGTTCTTC. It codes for CASSPVYNEQFF.

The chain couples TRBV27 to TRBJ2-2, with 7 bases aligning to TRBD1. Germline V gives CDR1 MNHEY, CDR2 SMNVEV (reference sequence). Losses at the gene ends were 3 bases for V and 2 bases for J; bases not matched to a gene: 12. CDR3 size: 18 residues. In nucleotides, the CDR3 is TGTGCCAGCAGTTTGGGACCGGGACAGAGGCCCAACACCGGGGAGCTGTTTTTT. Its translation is CASSLGPGQRPNTGELFF.

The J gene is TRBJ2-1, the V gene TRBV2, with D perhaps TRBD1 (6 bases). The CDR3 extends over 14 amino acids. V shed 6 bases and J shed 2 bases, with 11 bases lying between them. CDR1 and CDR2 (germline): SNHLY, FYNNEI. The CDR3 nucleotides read TGTGCCAGCAGCGGACAGACTACCTACAATGAGCAGTTCTTC. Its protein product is CASSGQTTYNEQFF.

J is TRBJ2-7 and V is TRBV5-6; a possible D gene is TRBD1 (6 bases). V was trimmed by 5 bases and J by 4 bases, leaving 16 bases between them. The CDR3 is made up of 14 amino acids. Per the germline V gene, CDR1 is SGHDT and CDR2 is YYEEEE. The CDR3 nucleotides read TGTGCCAGCAGGAGACAGGCCCCTGGGTACGAGCAGTACTTC. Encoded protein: CASRRQAPGYEQYF.

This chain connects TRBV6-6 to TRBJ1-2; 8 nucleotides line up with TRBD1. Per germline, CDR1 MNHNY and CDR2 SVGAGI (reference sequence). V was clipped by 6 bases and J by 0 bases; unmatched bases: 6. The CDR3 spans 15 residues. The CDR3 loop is CASSPPDRANYGYTF. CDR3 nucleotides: TGTGCCAGCAGCCCCCCGGACAGGGCTAACTATGGCTACACCTTC.

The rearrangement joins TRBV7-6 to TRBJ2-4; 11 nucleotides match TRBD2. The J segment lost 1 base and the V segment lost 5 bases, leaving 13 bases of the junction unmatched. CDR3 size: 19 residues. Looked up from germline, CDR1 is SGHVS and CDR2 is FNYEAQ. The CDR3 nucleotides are TGTGCCAGCAGCCCTGGGGGACTAGCGGAAATGGGGGCCAAAAACATTCAGTACTTC. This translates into CASSPGGLAEMGAKNIQYF.

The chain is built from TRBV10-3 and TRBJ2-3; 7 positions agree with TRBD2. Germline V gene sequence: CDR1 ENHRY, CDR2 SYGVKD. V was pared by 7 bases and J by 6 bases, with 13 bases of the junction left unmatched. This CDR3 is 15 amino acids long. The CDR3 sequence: CAINPGLPVADTQYF. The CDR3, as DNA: TGTGCCATCAATCCGGGACTACCCGTGGCGGATACGCAGTATTTT.

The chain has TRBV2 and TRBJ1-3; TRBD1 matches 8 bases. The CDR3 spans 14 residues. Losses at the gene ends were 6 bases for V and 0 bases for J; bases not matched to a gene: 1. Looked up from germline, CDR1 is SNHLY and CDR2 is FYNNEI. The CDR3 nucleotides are TGTGCCAGCAGGGGACAGGTCTCTGGAAACACCATATATTTT. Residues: CASRGQVSGNTIYF.

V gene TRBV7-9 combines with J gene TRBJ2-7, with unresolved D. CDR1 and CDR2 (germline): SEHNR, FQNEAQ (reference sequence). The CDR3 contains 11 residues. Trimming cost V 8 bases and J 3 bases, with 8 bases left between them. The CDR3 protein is CASQLHYEQYF. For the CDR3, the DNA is TGTGCCAGCCAGCTCCACTACGAGCAGTACTTC.

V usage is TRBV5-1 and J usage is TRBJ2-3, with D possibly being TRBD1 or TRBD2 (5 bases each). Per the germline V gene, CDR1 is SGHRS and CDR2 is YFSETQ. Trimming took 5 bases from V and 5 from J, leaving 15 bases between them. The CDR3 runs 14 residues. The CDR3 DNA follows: TGCGCCAGCAGTGGGGGTTCGTTCCAAGATACGCAGTATTTT. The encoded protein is CASSGGSFQDTQYF.

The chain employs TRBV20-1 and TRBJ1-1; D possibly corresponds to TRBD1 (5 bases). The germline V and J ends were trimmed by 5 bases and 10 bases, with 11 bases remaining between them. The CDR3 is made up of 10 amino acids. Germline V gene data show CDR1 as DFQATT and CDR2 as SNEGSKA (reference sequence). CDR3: CSAQGIGAFF. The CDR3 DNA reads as TGCAGTGCTCAGGGTATCGGAGCTTTCTTT.

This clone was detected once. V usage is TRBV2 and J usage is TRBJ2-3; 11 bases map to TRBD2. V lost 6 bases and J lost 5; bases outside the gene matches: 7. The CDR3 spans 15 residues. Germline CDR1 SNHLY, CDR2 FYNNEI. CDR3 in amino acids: CASRQTSGEEDTQYF. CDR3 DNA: TGTGCCAGCAGGCAGACTAGCGGGGAAGAAGATACGCAGTATTTT.

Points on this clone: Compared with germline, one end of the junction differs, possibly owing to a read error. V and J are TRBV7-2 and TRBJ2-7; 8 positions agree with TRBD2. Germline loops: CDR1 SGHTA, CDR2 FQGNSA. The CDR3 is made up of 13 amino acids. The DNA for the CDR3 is TGTGCCAGCAGCATAGCGGGGTCCTACGAGCAGTACTTC. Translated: CASSIAGSYEQYF.

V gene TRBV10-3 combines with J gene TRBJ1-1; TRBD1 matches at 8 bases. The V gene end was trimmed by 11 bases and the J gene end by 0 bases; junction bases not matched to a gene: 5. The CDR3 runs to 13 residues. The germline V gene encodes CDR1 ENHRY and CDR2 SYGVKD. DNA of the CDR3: TGTGCCGCCCGGACAGGGTTGAACACTGAAGCTTTCTTT. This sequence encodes CAARTGLNTEAFF.

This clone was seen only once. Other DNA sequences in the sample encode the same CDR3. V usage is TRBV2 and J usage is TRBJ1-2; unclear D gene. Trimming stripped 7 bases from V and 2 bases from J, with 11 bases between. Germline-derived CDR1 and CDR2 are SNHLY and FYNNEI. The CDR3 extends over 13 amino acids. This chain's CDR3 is CASTLTGNYGYTF. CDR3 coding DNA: TGTGCCAGCACTTTGACGGGAAACTATGGCTACACCTTC.

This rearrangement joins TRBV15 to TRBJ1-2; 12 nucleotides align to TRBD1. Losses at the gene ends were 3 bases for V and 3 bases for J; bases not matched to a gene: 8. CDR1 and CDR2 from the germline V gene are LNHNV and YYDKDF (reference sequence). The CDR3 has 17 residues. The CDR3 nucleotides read TGTGCCACCAGCAGGGCGCCGGGACAGGGGGCCTACTATGGCTACACCTTC. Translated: CATSRAPGQGAYYGYTF.

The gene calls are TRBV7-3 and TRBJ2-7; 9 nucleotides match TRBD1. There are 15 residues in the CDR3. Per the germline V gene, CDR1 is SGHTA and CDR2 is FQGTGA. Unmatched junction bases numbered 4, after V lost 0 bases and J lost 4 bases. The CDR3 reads CASSLTGTGKYEQYF. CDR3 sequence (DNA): TGTGCCAGCAGCTTAACCGGGACAGGGAAATACGAGCAGTACTTC.

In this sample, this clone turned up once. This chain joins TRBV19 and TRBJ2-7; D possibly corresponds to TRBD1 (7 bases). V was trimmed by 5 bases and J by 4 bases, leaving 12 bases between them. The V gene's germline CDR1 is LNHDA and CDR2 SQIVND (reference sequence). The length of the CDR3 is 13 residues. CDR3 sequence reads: CASSAQGGYEQYF. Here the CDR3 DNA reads TGTGCCAGTAGTGCCCAGGGGGGATACGAGCAGTACTTC.

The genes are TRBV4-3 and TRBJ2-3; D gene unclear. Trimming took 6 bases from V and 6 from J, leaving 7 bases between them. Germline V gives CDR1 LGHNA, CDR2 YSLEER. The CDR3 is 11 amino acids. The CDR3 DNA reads TGCGCCAGCAGTAATGCCGATACGCAGTATTTT. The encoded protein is CASSNADTQYF.

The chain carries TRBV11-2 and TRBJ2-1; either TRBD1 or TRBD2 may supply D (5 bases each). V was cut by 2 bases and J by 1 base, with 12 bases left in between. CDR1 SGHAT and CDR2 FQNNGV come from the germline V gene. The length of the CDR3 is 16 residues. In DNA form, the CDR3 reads TGTGCCAGCAGCTTAACGGGGCGACAGTCCTACAATGAGCAGTTCTTC. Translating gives CASSLTGRQSYNEQFF.

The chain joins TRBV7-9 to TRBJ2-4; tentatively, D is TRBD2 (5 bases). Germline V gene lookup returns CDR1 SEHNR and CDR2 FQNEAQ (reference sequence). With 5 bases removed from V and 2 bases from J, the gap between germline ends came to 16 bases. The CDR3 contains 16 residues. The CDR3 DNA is TGTGCCAGCAGCACGGGCATAAGCGGTCCCAAAAACATTCAGTACTTC. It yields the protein CASSTGISGPKNIQYF.